The source of this T cell receptor beta chain is a study of blood T cells in healthy people across ages. Combining a sample-barcoded 5' primer with a J-beta primer mix, a second PCR ran for about 6 to 12 cycles. MiXCR was run by TCRdb on the 5' RACE reads, yielding one entry per CDR3 protein. The table records roughly 2 million distinct CDR3 sequences, about 50% of them present only once. The sequence was obtained from a woman in her thirties or forties in good health. The sample taken for sequencing was blood.

The CDR3 sequence is CSCPGQGESPLHF. The CDR3 region has the DNA TGCAGTTGCCCGGGACAGGGCGAATCACCCCTCCACTTT. The rearrangement uses TRBV20-1 and TRBJ1-6; 9 bases align to TRBD1. Trimming at V came to 8 bases and at J to 10 bases, leaving 9 bases not matched to a gene. This CDR3 has 13 residues. Looked up from germline, CDR1 is DFQATT and CDR2 is SNEGSKA (reference sequence).